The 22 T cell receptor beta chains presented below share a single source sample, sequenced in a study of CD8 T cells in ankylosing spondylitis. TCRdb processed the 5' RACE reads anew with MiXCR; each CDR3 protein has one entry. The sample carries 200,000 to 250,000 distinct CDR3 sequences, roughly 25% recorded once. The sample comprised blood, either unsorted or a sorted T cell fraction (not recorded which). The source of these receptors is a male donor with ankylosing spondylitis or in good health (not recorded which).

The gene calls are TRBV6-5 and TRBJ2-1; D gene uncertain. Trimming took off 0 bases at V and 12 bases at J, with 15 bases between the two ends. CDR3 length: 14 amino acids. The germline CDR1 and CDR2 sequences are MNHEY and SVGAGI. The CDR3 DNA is TGTGCCAGCAGTTACTCGAGAGGCGGCCTAGGGCAGTTCTTC. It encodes CASSYSRGGLGQFF.

CDR3 residues: CASRITGGSGANVLTF. The CDR3 DNA reads as TGTGCCAGCAGGATTACAGGGGGCTCTGGGGCCAACGTCCTGACTTTC. The chain employs TRBV6-1 and TRBJ2-6, with 8 bases identical to TRBD1. CDR3 length: 16 amino acids. The V gene's germline CDR1 is MNHNS and CDR2 SASEGT. The V segment lost 6 bases and the J segment 0 bases; nucleotides outside the gene matches: 4.

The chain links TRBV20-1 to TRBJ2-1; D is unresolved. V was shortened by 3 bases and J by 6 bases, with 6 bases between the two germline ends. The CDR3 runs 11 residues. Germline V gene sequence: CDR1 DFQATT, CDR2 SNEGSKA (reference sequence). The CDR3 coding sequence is TGCAGTGCTAGGATGGTCAATGAGCAGTTCTTC. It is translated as CSARMVNEQFF.

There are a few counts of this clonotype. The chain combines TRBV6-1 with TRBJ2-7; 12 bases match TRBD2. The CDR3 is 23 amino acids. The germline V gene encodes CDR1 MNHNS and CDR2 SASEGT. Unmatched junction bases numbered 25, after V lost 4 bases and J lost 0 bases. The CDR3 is CASSGTAKTSGSPPFSYSYEQYF. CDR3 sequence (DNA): TGTGCCAGCAGTGGGACAGCTAAGACTAGCGGGAGCCCGCCTTTCTCCTACTCCTACGAGCAGTACTTC.

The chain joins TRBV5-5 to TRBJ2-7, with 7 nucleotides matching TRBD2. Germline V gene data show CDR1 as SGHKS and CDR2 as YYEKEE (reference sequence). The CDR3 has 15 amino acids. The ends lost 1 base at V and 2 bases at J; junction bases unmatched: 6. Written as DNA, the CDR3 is TGTGCCAGCAGCTTGTCGGGAGGCCCTACCTACGAGCAGTACTTC. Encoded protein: CASSLSGGPTYEQYF.

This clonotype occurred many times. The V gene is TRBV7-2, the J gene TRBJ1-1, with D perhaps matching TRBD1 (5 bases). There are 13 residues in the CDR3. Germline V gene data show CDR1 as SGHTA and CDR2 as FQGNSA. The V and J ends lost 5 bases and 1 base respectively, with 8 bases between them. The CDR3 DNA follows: TGTGCCAGCAGCATCGACAGGAACACTGAAGCTTTCTTT. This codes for CASSIDRNTEAFF.

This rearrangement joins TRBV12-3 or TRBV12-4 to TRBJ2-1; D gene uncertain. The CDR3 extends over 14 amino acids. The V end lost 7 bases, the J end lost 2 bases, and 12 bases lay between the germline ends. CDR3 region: CASMAQSAYNEQFF. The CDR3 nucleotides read TGTGCCAGCATGGCCCAGTCGGCCTACAATGAGCAGTTCTTC.

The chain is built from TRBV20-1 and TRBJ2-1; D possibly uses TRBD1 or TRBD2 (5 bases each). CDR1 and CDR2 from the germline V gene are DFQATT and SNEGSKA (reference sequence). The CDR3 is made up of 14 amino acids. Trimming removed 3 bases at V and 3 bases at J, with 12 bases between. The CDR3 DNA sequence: TGCAGTGCTAGCCAGGGAGTAGGCTACAATGAGCAGTTCTTC. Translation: CSASQGVGYNEQFF.

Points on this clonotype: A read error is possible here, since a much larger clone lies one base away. The CDR3 DNA follows: TGTGCCAGCAGTCAGCCAAAAGCTAATGAAAAACTGTTTTTT. Its protein is CASSQPKANEKLFF. The rearrangement links TRBV12-3 or TRBV12-4 to TRBJ1-4; D is ambiguous. This CDR3 comprises 14 residues. With 5 bases removed from V and 3 bases from J, the gap between germline ends came to 10 bases.

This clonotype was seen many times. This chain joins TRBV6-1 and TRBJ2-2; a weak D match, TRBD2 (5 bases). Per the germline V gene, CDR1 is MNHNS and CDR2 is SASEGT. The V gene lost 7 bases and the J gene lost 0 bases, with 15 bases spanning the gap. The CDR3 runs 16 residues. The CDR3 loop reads CASTGDPRANTGELFF. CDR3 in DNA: TGTGCCAGCACCGGAGACCCGCGGGCGAACACCGGGGAGCTGTTTTTT.

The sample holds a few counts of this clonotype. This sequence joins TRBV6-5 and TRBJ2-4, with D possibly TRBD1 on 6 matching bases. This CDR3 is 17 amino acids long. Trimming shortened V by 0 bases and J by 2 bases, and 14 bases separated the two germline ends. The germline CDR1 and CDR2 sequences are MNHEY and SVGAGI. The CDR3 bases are TGTGCCAGCAGTTACTCGACAGGTTCGGGTTCCAAAAACATTCAGTACTTC. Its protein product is CASSYSTGSGSKNIQYF.

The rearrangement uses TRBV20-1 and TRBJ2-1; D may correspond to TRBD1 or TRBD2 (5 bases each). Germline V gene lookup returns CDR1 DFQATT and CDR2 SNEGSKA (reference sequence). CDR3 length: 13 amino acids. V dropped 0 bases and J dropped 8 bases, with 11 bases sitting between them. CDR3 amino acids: CSARDSGRYEQFF. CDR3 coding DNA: TGCAGTGCTAGAGATTCGGGGCGATATGAGCAGTTCTTC.

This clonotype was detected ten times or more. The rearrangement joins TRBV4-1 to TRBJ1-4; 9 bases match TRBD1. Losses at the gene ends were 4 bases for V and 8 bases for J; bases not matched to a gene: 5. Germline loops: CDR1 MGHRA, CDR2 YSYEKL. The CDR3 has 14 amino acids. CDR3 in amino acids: CASSLQGASEKLFF. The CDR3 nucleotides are TGCGCCAGCAGCCTACAGGGGGCGTCGGAAAAACTGTTTTTT.

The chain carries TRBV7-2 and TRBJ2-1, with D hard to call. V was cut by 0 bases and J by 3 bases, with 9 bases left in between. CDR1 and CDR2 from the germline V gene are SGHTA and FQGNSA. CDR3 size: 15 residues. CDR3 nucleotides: TGTGCCAGCAGCTTAGCAGTCAAAAACTACAATGAGCAGTTCTTC. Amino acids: CASSLAVKNYNEQFF.

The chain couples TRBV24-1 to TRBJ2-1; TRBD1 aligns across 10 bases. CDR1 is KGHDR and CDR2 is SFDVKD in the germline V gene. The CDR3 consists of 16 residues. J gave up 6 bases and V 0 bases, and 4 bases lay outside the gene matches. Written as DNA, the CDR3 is TGTGCCACCAGTGATTTGAGGGGACAGGGGTCCAATGAGCAGTTCTTC. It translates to CATSDLRGQGSNEQFF.

The CDR3 loop reads CASSIGLAGAIPFF. Written as DNA, the CDR3 is TGTGCCAGCAGCATTGGACTAGCGGGAGCCATTCCGTTCTTC. The chain carries TRBV7-3 and TRBJ2-1; 13 positions agree with TRBD2. This CDR3 has 14 amino acids. Germline V gives CDR1 SGHTA, CDR2 FQGTGA. J gave up 15 bases and V 5 bases, and 10 bases lay outside the gene matches.

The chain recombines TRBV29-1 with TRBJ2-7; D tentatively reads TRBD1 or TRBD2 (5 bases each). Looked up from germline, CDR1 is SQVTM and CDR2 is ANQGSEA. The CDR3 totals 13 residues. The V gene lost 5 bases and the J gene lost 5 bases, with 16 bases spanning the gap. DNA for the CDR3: TGCAGCGTTCGGGACGGTCGTATGAACGAGCAGTACTTC. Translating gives CSVRDGRMNEQYF.

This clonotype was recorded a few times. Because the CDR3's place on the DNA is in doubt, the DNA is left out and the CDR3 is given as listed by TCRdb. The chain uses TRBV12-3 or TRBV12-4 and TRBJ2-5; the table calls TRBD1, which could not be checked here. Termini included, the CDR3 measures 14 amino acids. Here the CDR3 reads CASTLRASQETQYF.

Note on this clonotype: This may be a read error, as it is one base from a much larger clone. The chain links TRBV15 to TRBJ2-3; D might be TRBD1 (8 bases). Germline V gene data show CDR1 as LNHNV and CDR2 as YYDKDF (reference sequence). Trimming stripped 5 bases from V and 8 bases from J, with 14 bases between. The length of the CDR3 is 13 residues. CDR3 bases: TGTGCCACCAGCGGACAGGGAGGGGGTACGCAGTATTTT. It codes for CATSGQGGGTQYF.

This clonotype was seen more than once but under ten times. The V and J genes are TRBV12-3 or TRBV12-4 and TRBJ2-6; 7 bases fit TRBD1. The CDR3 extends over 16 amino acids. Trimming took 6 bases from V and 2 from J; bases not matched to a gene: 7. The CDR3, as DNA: TGTGCCAGCAGCTCAGGGGGAGAGGCTGGGGCCAACGTCCTGACTTTC. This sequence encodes CASSSGGEAGANVLTF.

The DNA of the CDR3 is TGTGCCATCAGTGACGGGAGAAGCAATGAGCAGTTCTTC. This encodes CAISDGRSNEQFF. The chain is built from TRBV10-3 and TRBJ2-1; TRBD2 might be the D (6 bases). Germline V gene sequence: CDR1 ENHRY, CDR2 SYGVKD. Deletions cut 3 bases from V and 6 bases from J, with 9 bases between. The CDR3 length is 13 residues.

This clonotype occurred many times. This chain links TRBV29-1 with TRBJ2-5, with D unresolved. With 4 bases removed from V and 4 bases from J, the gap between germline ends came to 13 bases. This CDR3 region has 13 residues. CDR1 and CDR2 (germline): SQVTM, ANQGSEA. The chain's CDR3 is CSVGVGLRETQYF. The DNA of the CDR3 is TGCAGCGTTGGGGTGGGATTGCGAGAGACCCAGTACTTC. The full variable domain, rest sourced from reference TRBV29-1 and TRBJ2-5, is SAVISQKPSRDICQRGTSLTIQCQVDSQVTMMFWYRQQPGQSLTLIATANQGSEATYESGFVIDKFPISRPNLTFSTLTVSNMSPEDSSIYLCSVGVGLRETQYFGPGTRLLVL.